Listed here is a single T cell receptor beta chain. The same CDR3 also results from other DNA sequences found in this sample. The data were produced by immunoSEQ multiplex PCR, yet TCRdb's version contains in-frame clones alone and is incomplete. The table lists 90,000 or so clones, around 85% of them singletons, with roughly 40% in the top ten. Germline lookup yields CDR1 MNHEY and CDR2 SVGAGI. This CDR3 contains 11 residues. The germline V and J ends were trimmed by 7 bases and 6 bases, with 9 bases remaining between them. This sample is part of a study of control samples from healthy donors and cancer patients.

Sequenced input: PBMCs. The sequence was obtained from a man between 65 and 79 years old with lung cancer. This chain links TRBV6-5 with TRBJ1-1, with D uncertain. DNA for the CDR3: TGTGCCAGCACCGCGAGACCTGAAGCTTTCTTT. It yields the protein CASTARPEAFF.